A selection of T cell receptor beta chains follows, all from one sample in a study of shared clonotypes between healthy human individuals. Repertoires were generated with immunoSEQ multiplex PCR, while TCRdb's copy carries only in-frame clones and drops some. This sample yields 1.5 million to 2.5 million clones, of which about 94% are seen a single time; 0.9% to 1.5% belongs to the top ten. Sequencing was performed on naive CD8+ T cells sorted from blood. The receptors stem from a man aged 18 to 29 in good health. Both conserved end residues are part of each CDR3. Each record gives: J gene, D gene, V gene, clone size, CDR3 DNA, CDR3 protein. The D gene is left open where the match is weak. Only part of the rows carry a size: once, few, many, or a class if the clone is expanded.

>TRBJ2-7|.|TRBV6-5|.
TGTGCCAGCAGTTACGACCAGGACAGAATATCCTACGAGCAGTACTTC
CASSYDQDRISYEQYF
>TRBJ2-5|.|TRBV2|.
TGTGCCAGCAGCGGGGGCCAAGAGACCCAGTACTTC
CASSGGQETQYF
>TRBJ1-1|.|TRBV4-1|.
TGCGCCAGCAGCCCATCAGCCAGGGGCATGAACACTGAAGCTTTCTTT
CASSPSARGMNTEAFF
>TRBJ2-2|.|TRBV27|.
TGTGCCAGCAGTCCCCTAGGTGGCAGGGAGCTGTTTTTT
CASSPLGGRELFF
>TRBJ2-7|.|TRBV6-1|.
TGTGCCAGCAGTGAACTGGGCCAGCCCTACGAGCAGTACTTC
CASSELGQPYEQYF
>TRBJ2-7|.|TRBV28|.
TGTGCCAGCAGTTTATACGGATACGAGCAGTACTTC
CASSLYGYEQYF
>TRBJ2-7|TRBD2|TRBV13|.
TGTGCCAGCAGCTCCGGGACTAGCGGGAGGGCCGGGACCTACGAGCAGTACTTC
CASSSGTSGRAGTYEQYF
>TRBJ2-1|.|TRBV9|.
TGTGCCAGCAGCGTAGGCGGGGATTACTCCTACAATGAGCAGTTCTTC
CASSVGGDYSYNEQFF
>TRBJ2-2|TRBD2|TRBV7-2|.
TGTGCCAGCAGCGCCTCCCTAGCGGGACTATACACCGGGGAGCTGTTTTTT
CASSASLAGLYTGELFF
>TRBJ1-6|.|TRBV5-6|once
TGTGCCAGCAGCTTGGACAGTTATAATTCACCCCTCCACTTT
CASSLDSYNSPLHF
>TRBJ1-1|.|TRBV2|.
TGTGCCAGCAGTGAAGGGCTTGGGGTATGGACTGAAGCTTTCTTT
CASSEGLGVWTEAFF
>TRBJ2-1|.|TRBV21-1|.
TGTGCCAGCAGCGCACTGGGGGACAATGAGCAGTTCTTC
CASSALGDNEQFF
>TRBJ2-7|.|TRBV13|.
TGTGCCAGCGTCGGTGGGGAGACCAACGAGCAGTACTTC
CASVGGETNEQYF
>TRBJ2-7|TRBD2|TRBV29-1|.
TGCAGCGCCACCGGGACTAGCGTCTACGAGCAGTACTTC
CSATGTSVYEQYF
>TRBJ1-4|.|TRBV30|.
TGTGCCTGGGATACCAGGGCGGGTGAAAAACTGTTTTTT
CAWDTRAGEKLFF
>TRBJ1-2|TRBD1|TRBV4-1|.
TGCGCCAGCAGCCAAGGAGGGCCAGGGGGTGGCTACACCTTC
CASSQGGPGGGYTF
>TRBJ2-1|.|TRBV27|.
TGTGCCAGCAGTTCTGGGACGGGCTCCTACAATGAGCAGTTCTTC
CASSSGTGSYNEQFF
>TRBJ2-3|TRBD1|TRBV27|.
TGTGCCAGCAGTTGGGGGACAGGGGCAGATACGCAGTATTTT
CASSWGTGADTQYF
>TRBJ2-5|TRBD2|TRBV11-2|.
TGTGCCAGCAGCTTAGTAGCGGGAGGGTTGGGGGAGACCCAGTACTTC
CASSLVAGGLGETQYF
>TRBJ1-2|.|TRBV2|once
TGTGCCAGCGGGGACCGGACAGACTATGGCTACACCTTC
CASGDRTDYGYTF
>TRBJ2-7|TRBD2|TRBV7-8|.
TGTGCCAGCAGCTTAGGGAGACTAGCGGGTGGCTCCTACGAGCAGTACTTC
CASSLGRLAGGSYEQYF
>TRBJ2-2|.|TRBV28|.
TGTGCCAGCAGGGCAGGCAACACCGGGGAGCTGTTTTTT
CASRAGNTGELFF
>TRBJ2-3|TRBD2|TRBV13|.
TGTGCCAGCAGCCTTAGACTAGCGGGGGTCACCGGGGATACGCAGTATTTT
CASSLRLAGVTGDTQYF
>TRBJ1-2|TRBD1|TRBV5-1|.
TGCGCCAACCAGGGGGCTGATGGCTACACCTTC
CANQGADGYTF
>TRBJ2-3|.|TRBV7-9|.
TGTGCCAGCAGCTCCCAAGGGGGGGACACAGATACGCAGTATTTT
CASSSQGGDTDTQYF
>TRBJ1-1|.|TRBV6-4|once
TGTGCCAGCAGTGACCAGGGCGACACTGAAGCTTTCTTT
CASSDQGDTEAFF
>TRBJ2-7|TRBD2|TRBV10-3|.
TGTGCCATCGCGCGGGGGACAGGACTAGCGGATTACGAGCAGTACTTC
CAIARGTGLADYEQYF
>TRBJ1-1|.|TRBV5-6|.
TGTGCCAGCAGCTTGGGAAGTTTAGTCACTGAAGCTTTCTTT
CASSLGSLVTEAFF
>TRBJ2-5|TRBD2|TRBV28|.
TGTGCCAGCAGTTACGTCGCGCGGGGGGGAGAGACCCAGTACTTC
CASSYVARGGETQYF
>TRBJ2-3|TRBD2|TRBV10-3|.
TGTGCCATCAGTGGGACCGGGACTAGCGGGGATGATACGCAGTATTTT
CAISGTGTSGDDTQYF
>TRBJ2-7|TRBD1|TRBV9|few
TGTGCCAGCAGCGCTGGACAGGGCCTCTCCTACGAGCAGTACTTC
CASSAGQGLSYEQYF
>TRBJ2-3|.|TRBV12-2|.
TGTGCAAGTCGCTTAGAGTGGTTAGCGGGAGGCCCCCGATACACAGATACGCAGTATTTT
CASRLEWLAGGPRYTDTQYF
>TRBJ2-7|.|TRBV15|.
TGTGCCACCAGCAGAGATCGGAGCGAGCAGTACTTC
CATSRDRSEQYF
>TRBJ1-1|.|TRBV25-1|.
TGTGCCACCGCGCCTGGGGGGGACACTGAAGCTTTCTTT
CATAPGGDTEAFF
>TRBJ1-1|TRBD1|TRBV6-1|once
TGTGCCAGCAGTCTTGGGACAGGGGTGAACACTGAAGCTTTCTTT
CASSLGTGVNTEAFF
>TRBJ2-5|.|TRBV11-2|.
TGTGCCAGCAGCTTACTATCAGAGACCCAGTACTTC
CASSLLSETQYF
>TRBJ1-6|.|TRBV4-1|.
TGCGCCAGCAGCCAAGATCCTCTCCCCCGATCTTCCTCCTATAATTCACCCCTCCACTTT
CASSQDPLPRSSSYNSPLHF
>TRBJ2-7|.|TRBV15|.
TGTGCCACCAGCAGAGATCCAGCGGGCGGGGCCTACGAGCAGTACTTC
CATSRDPAGGAYEQYF
>TRBJ2-7|TRBD1|TRBV27|.
TGTGCCAGCAGTTTTCTAGGACAGGGTTCCCTAAAGGGCAGGGGCGAGCAGTACTTC
CASSFLGQGSLKGRGEQYF
>TRBJ1-2|.|TRBV7-9|.
TGTGCCAGCAGCTTAGACGTCATCGATCGGACGTCCACTAACTATGGCTACACCTTC
CASSLDVIDRTSTNYGYTF
>TRBJ1-1|.|TRBV5-1|.
TGCGCCAGCAGCTGGACAGCGAACACTGAAGCTTTCTTT
CASSWTANTEAFF
>TRBJ1-2|TRBD1|TRBV5-6|.
TGTGCCAGCAGATCCGGGACAGGTCTCTATGGCTACACCTTC
CASRSGTGLYGYTF
>TRBJ2-1|.|TRBV7-2|.
TGTGCCAGCAGCTTAGATGTGGGGACGGAGCAGTTCTTC
CASSLDVGTEQFF
>TRBJ1-4|.|TRBV30|.
TGTGCCTGGAGTCTAGGGCCAGGGACGAATGAAAAACTGTTTTTT
CAWSLGPGTNEKLFF
>TRBJ2-7|TRBD2|TRBV6-5|.
TGTGCCAGCAGTTACTCTTCCGCGGGAGTACAGTACGAGCAGTACTTC
CASSYSSAGVQYEQYF
>TRBJ2-7|.|TRBV14|.
TGTGCCAGCAGCCTAGAAGGGAGCGGCGAGCAGTACTTC
CASSLEGSGEQYF
>TRBJ2-7|TRBD2|TRBV13|.
TGTGCCACCCGATTAGCGGGGGACGCCTACGAGCAGTACTTC
CATRLAGDAYEQYF
>TRBJ2-2|TRBD1|TRBV7-6|.
TGTGCCAGCAGCTTAGGAGTGTCCAGGGGGCCCACCGGGGAGCTGTTTTTT
CASSLGVSRGPTGELFF